A selection of T cell receptor beta chains follows, all from one sample in a study of T cells after posttransplantation cyclophosphamide. The assay was immunoSEQ multiplex PCR, and TCRdb's table has in-frame clones only and misses some. This sample carries 40,000 to 55,000 clones, none of them present only once. Sequenced: PBMCs. The receptor set was obtained from a man between 35 and 55 years old in good health, CMV-negative, and a related stem cell transplant donor. CDR3s include the opening cysteine and the closing phenylalanine or tryptophan. Expanded clones get a size class; other rows say once, few or many, or leave the size out.

TRBV5-1	TRBJ2-7	15	many	CASSFGTGLDYEQYF
TRBV14	TRBJ2-7	12	many	CASSQAGSEQYF
TRBV7-9	TRBJ2-2	15	many	CASRPLRENTGELFF
TRBV9	TRBJ2-1	13	many	CASSVSDNNEQFF
TRBV25-1	TRBJ1-1	15	many	CASSSGGELNTEAFF
TRBV5-1	TRBJ1-1	14	many	CASSVEGQYTEAFF
TRBV10-2	TRBJ2-1	16	many	CASKPGGSGGYNEQFF
TRBV10-2	TRBJ2-7	15	many	CASRKGEAGSYEQYF
TRBV7-2	TRBJ2-5	14	many	CASRSREYQETQYF
TRBV5-4	TRBJ1-2	17	many	CASSPGGTGGQNYGYTF
TRBV7-8	TRBJ2-2	18	many	CASSHRLAGEGKTGELFF
TRBV7-9	TRBJ1-4	15	many	CASSPEGASAEKLFF
TRBV29-1	NA	14	NA	CSVEAQGDSYEQYF
TRBV5-4	TRBJ2-5	15	NA	CASSLDRFGGETQYF
TRBV6-6	TRBJ1-5	14	few	CASSYSSGIQPQHF
TRBV6-5	TRBJ2-7	15	NA	CASTLFGIFTYEQYF
TRBV2	TRBJ2-1	13	many	CASSASGYNEQFF
TRBV30	TRBJ1-3	15	many	CAWSVPGKSGNTIYF
TRBV7-2	TRBJ1-5	15	many	CASSSQGGAQQPQHF
TRBV21-1	TRBJ1-1	18	many	CASSKGRDYSPRGTEAFF
TRBV7-2	TRBJ2-6	14	many	CASRSSSGANVLTF
TRBV6-1	TRBJ2-7	13	many	CASSGVNGYEQYF
TRBV7-9	TRBJ2-1	16	many	CASSLGGTGGFNEQFF
TRBV19	TRBJ1-1	13	many	CASHRDRNTEAFF
TRBV11-3	TRBJ2-1	17	many	CASSFGTSGISYNEQFF
TRBV5-1	TRBJ1-5	15	many	CASSPGTVINQPQHF
TRBV19	TRBJ1-1	13	many	CASSIDRNTEAFF
TRBV5-1	NA	14	few	CASSLGDRVHEQYF
TRBV7-2	TRBJ2-3	16	many	CASSSTMGGSTDTQYF
TRBV6-4	TRBJ2-1	13	many	CASSIVLNNEQFF
TRBV28	TRBJ2-3	15	many	CASSFQRELTDTQYF